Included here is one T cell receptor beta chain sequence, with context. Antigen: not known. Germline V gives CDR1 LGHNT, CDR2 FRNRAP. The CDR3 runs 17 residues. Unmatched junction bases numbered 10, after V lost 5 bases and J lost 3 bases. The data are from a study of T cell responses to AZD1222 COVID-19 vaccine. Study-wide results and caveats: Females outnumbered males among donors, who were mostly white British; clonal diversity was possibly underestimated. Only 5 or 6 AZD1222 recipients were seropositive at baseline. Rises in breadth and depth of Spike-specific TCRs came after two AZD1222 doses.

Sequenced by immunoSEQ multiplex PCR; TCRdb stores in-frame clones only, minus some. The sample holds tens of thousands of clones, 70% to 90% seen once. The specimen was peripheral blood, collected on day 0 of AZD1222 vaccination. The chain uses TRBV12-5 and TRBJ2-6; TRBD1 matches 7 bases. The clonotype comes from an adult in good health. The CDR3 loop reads CASGMRQGSYGANVLTF. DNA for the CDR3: TGTGCTAGTGGTATGCGACAGGGAAGCTATGGGGCCAACGTCCTGACTTTC.